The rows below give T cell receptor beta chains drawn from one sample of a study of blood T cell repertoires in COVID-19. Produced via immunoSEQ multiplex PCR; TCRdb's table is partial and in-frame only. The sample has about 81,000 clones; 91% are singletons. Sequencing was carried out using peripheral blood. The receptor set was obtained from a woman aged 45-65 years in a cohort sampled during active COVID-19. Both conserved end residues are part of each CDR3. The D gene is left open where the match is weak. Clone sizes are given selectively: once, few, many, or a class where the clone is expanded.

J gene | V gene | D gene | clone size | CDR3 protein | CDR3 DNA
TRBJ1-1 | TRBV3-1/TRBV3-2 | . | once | CASSQPTGEAFF | TGTGCCAGCAGCCAACCTACAGGTGAAGCTTTCTTT
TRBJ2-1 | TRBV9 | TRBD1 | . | CASSMGTGGNYNEQFF | TGTGCCAGCAGTATGGGAACAGGGGGAAACTACAATGAGCAGTTCTTC
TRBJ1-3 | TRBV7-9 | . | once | CASSPRGRLAGNTIYF | TGTGCCAGCAGCCCTAGGGGGAGATTAGCTGGAAACACCATATATTTT
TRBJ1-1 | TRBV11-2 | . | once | CASSPKLLPNTEAFF | TGTGCCAGCAGCCCAAAACTCTTACCGAACACTGAAGCTTTCTTT
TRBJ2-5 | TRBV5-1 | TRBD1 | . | CASSSGGQGAETQYF | TGCGCCAGCAGCTCCGGCGGACAGGGGGCAGAGACCCAGTACTTC
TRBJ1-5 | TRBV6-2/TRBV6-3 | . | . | CASSYSGGNQPQHF | TGTGCCAGCAGTTACTCAGGGGGCAATCAGCCCCAGCATTTT
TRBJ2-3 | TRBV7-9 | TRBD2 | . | CASSAGLAITDTQYF | TGTGCCAGCAGCGCGGGACTAGCGATCACAGATACGCAGTATTTT
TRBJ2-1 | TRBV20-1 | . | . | CSASRSLANNEQFF | TGCAGTGCTAGTCGTTCGCTAGCGAACAATGAGCAGTTCTTC
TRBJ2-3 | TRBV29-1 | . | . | CSVVDLARPPGNTQYF | TGCAGCGTTGTCGATCTCGCGAGACCCCCGGGGAATACGCAGTATTTT
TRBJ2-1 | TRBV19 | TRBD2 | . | CASITSGGNYNEQFF | TGTGCCAGTATCACTAGCGGGGGTAACTACAATGAGCAGTTCTTC
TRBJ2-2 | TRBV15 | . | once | CATSRDRAGGNTGELFF | TGTGCCACCAGCAGAGATCGGGCCGGGGGTAACACCGGGGAGCTGTTTTTT
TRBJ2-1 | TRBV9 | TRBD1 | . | CASSVTDRAAEQFF | TGTGCCAGCAGCGTAACCGACAGGGCTGCTGAGCAGTTCTTC
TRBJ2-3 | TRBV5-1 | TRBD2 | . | CASSFSGRALPADTQYF | TGCGCCAGCAGCTTTAGCGGGAGGGCACTACCCGCAGATACGCAGTATTTT
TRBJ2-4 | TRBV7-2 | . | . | CASSGLAKNIQYF | TGTGCCAGCAGCGGGCTAGCCAAAAACATTCAGTACTTC
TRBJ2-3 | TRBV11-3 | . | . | CASSLGLATGTFTDTQYF | TGTGCCAGCAGCTTAGGGCTAGCGACCGGGACCTTCACAGATACGCAGTATTTT
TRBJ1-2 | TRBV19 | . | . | CASSRDTNNYGYTF | TGTGCCAGTAGTAGGGACACGAATAACTATGGCTACACCTTC
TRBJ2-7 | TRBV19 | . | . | CASSIRDTAYEQYF | TGTGCCAGTAGTATAAGGGACACCGCCTACGAGCAGTACTTC
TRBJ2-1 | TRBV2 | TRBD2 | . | CASSDSGTSRKQFF | TGTGCCAGCAGTGATTCCGGGACTAGTAGGAAGCAGTTCTTC
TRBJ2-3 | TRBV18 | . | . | CASSGQSVPDTQYF | TGTGCCAGCTCCGGACAGAGTGTTCCAGATACGCAGTATTTT
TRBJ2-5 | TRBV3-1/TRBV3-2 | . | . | CASSHARGKTQYF | TGTGCCAGCAGCCACGCCCGAGGAAAGACCCAGTACTTC
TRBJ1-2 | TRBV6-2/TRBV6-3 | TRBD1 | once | CASSRGTGTSYGYTF | TGTGCCAGCAGCAGAGGGACAGGAACCTCCTATGGCTACACCTTC
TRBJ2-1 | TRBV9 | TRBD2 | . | CASSVEFGTSGTHEQFF | TGTGCCAGCAGCGTAGAGTTCGGGACTAGCGGGACTCATGAGCAGTTCTTC
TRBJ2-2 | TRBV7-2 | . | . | CASRPREGANTGELFF | TGTGCCAGCAGACCAAGGGAGGGGGCGAACACCGGGGAGCTGTTTTTT
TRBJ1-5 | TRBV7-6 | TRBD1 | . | CASSLGQGIQPQHF | TGTGCCAGCAGCTTGGGACAGGGAATTCAGCCCCAGCATTTT
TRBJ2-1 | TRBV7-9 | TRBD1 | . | CASSSGQGYNEQFF | TGTGCCAGCAGTTCGGGACAGGGCTACAATGAGCAGTTCTTC
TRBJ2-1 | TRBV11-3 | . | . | CASSLGRYNEQFF | TGTGCCAGCAGCTTGGGCAGGTACAATGAGCAGTTCTTC
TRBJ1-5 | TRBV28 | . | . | CASSVGTRLLPQHF | TGTGCCAGCAGTGTCGGGACACGCCTTCTGCCCCAGCATTTT
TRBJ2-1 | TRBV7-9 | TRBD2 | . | CASSLGLASWNEQFF | TGTGCCAGCAGCTTAGGACTAGCGTCGTGGAATGAGCAGTTCTTC
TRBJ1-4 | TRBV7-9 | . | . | CASGLFRGGGEKLFF | TGTGCCAGCGGCTTATTTCGGGGTGGCGGTGAAAAACTGTTTTTT
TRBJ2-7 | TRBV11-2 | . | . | CASSLGQGTSYEQYF | TGTGCCAGCAGCTTAGGGCAGGGGACATCCTACGAGCAGTACTTC
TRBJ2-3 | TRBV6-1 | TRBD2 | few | CASSARGLAGGLYTDTQYF | TGTGCCAGCAGTGCCCGCGGACTAGCGGGGGGGCTATATACAGATACGCAGTATTTT
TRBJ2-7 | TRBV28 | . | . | CASRLEHEQYF | TGTGCCAGCAGGCTTGAGCACGAGCAGTACTTC